This entry lists 25 T cell receptor beta chains sequenced from one sample in a study of OX40 agonist ivuxolimab in advanced cancers. Libraries were prepared by immunoSEQ multiplex PCR; TCRdb keeps only in-frame clonotypes and omits some of them. Among about 65,000 clones listed, roughly 89% were seen once. Sequenced here: CD4+ or CD8+ T cells sorted from blood, sampled in a trial of the OX40 agonist ivuxolimab. The receptors were gathered from an adult with an advanced solid tumor such as melanoma, head and neck, liver or kidney cancer.

The rearrangement joins TRBV6-1 to TRBJ1-1; unclear D gene. Germline lookup yields CDR1 MNHNS and CDR2 SASEGT. The CDR3 loop spans 14 amino acids. The V and J ends lost 6 bases and 0 bases respectively, with 11 bases between them. The CDR3 sequence is CASRRGAMNTEAFF. The CDR3, as DNA: TGTGCCAGCAGACGGGGAGCGATGAACACTGAAGCTTTCTTT.

The chain carries TRBV30 and TRBJ1-6; tentative D call: TRBD1 (6 bases). V was trimmed by 2 bases and J by 6 bases, leaving 14 bases between them. The CDR3 extends over 15 amino acids. Germline CDR1 GTSNPN, CDR2 SVGIG (reference sequence). CDR3: CAWSKETGPNSPLHF. CDR3 sequence (DNA): TGTGCCTGGAGTAAGGAGACAGGTCCTAATTCACCCCTCCACTTT.

The chain is built from TRBV7-2 and TRBJ2-1; 13 bases fit TRBD2. The germline V gene has CDR1 SGHTA and CDR2 FQGNSA. The CDR3 length is 17 residues. With 6 bases clipped from V and 10 bases from J, the junction kept 15 bases outside the gene matches. Written as DNA, the CDR3 is TGTGCCAGCAGTGCCCCCTTAGGACGGACTAGCGGGGGAGAGCAGTTCTTC. Its translation is CASSAPLGRTSGGEQFF. Drawing the rest from reference TRBV7-2 and TRBJ2-1, the complete variable domain is GAGVSQSPSNKVTEKGKDVELRCDPISGHTALYWYRQSLGQGLEFLIYFQGNSAPDKSGLPSDRFSAERTGGSVSTLTIQRTQQEDSAVYLCASSAPLGRTSGGEQFFGPGTRLTVL.

J is TRBJ1-2 and V is TRBV5-5; TRBD1 matches 10 bases. Germline V gives CDR1 SGHKS, CDR2 YYEKEE (reference sequence). After removal of 4 bases from V and 2 bases from J, the junction contained 11 bases not matched to a gene. The CDR3 has 17 amino acids. The CDR3 DNA reads TGTGCCAGCAGCCTTTCTGGACAGGGGGTGGGGAACTATGGCTACACCTTC. It encodes CASSLSGQGVGNYGYTF.

The V gene is TRBV6-1, the J gene TRBJ1-1; the D gene is possibly TRBD1 (6 bases). V was clipped by 7 bases and J by 11 bases, with 17 bases between them. CDR1 and CDR2 from the germline V gene are MNHNS and SASEGT. The CDR3 consists of 12 residues. CDR3 nucleotides: TGTGCCAGCACCCCGAGGGGGGGAAGGGCTTTCTTT. Protein product: CASTPRGGRAFF.

DNA for the CDR3: TGTGCCAGCAGTGGGTGGGGGACCGGGGAGCTGTTTTTT. Translation gives CASSGWGTGELFF. The V gene is TRBV6-5, the J gene TRBJ2-2; D tentatively fits TRBD1 or TRBD2 (5 bases each). Germline assignment: CDR1 MNHEY and CDR2 SVGAGI. The CDR3 runs 13 residues. Trimming stripped 5 bases from V and 5 bases from J, with 9 bases between.

The sample holds one count of this clone. The gene calls are TRBV6-5 and TRBJ2-7, with 7 bases fitting TRBD2. This CDR3 has 14 amino acids. Germline CDR1 and CDR2: MNHEY and SVGAGI. V shed 5 bases, J shed 0 bases, and the junction held 4 bases outside the gene matches. The CDR3 sequence is CASSPLAASYEQYF. In DNA, the CDR3 is TGTGCCAGCAGTCCCCTAGCGGCCTCCTACGAGCAGTACTTC.

The rearrangement joins TRBV7-6 to TRBJ2-3; D ambiguous. CDR3 length: 14 residues. Germline V lookup: CDR1 SGHVS, CDR2 FNYEAQ. Trimming took 5 bases from V and 4 from J, leaving 13 bases between them. The CDR3 spells CASSAGRAPDTQYF. CDR3 nucleotide sequence: TGTGCCAGCAGCGCTGGACGAGCCCCAGATACGCAGTATTTT. Full variable domain (outside the CDR3, taken from reference TRBV7-6 and TRBJ2-3): GAGVSQSPRYKVTKRGQDVALRCDPISGHVSLYWYRQALGQGPEFLTYFNYEAQQDKSGLPNDRFSAERPEGSISTLTIQRTEQRDSAMYRCASSAGRAPDTQYFGPGTRLTVL.

The CDR3 DNA follows: TGTGCCAGCAGCTTAGTACGCACAGATACGCAGTATTTT. As protein: CASSLVRTDTQYF. V and J are TRBV7-6 and TRBJ2-3, with no clear D. Germline V gene data show CDR1 as SGHVS and CDR2 as FNYEAQ. There are 13 residues in the CDR3. V shed 1 base and J shed 1 base, with 3 bases lying between them.

This rearrangement joins TRBV12-5 to TRBJ2-2; possible D gene TRBD2, 5 bases. Trimming left V 8 bases short and J 2 bases short, with 15 bases between. CDR3 length: 15 residues. Germline lookup yields CDR1 LGHNT and CDR2 FRNRAP. The CDR3 bases are TGTGCTAGTTCCGTGGAACGGGGAAACACCGGGGAGCTGTTTTTT. It codes for CASSVERGNTGELFF.

The chain uses TRBV5-8 and TRBJ1-2; 7 nucleotides line up with TRBD1. V lost 6 bases and J lost 8; bases outside the gene matches: 7. The CDR3 covers 12 residues. Germline V CDR1 and CDR2: SGHTS, YDEGEE. Written as DNA, the CDR3 is TGTGCCAGCACAAACAGGGGATCAGGCTACACCTTC. Its protein is CASTNRGSGYTF. Filled out from reference TRBV5-8 and TRBJ1-2, the complete variable domain reads EAGVTQSPTHLIKTRGQQATLRCSPISGHTSVYWYQQALGLGLQFLLWYDEGEERNRGNFPPRFSGRQFPNYSSELNVNALELEDSALYLCASTNRGSGYTFGSGTRLTVV.

V usage is TRBV2 and J usage is TRBJ2-3; no reliable D call. The CDR3 contains 12 residues. Trimming pared 6 bases from V and 4 bases from J, leaving 8 bases between. Germline V lookup: CDR1 SNHLY, CDR2 FYNNEI. The CDR3 region is CASRGNADTQYF. The CDR3 DNA sequence: TGTGCCAGCAGAGGGAATGCAGATACGCAGTATTTT.

V gene TRBV4-2 combines with J gene TRBJ1-3; the D is unclear. Germline loops: CDR1 LGHNA, CDR2 YNFKEQ. This CDR3 contains 15 residues. The germline V and J ends were trimmed by 1 base and 4 bases, with 11 bases remaining between them. The CDR3 loop reads CASSQVSGRGNTIYF. The CDR3 DNA reads as TGTGCCAGCAGCCAAGTTTCCGGGAGGGGAAACACCATATATTTT.

The DNA for the CDR3 is TGTGCCAGCAGCTTATTCGGGACAGGTGAAGCTTTCTTT. It yields the protein CASSLFGTGEAFF. The chain recombines TRBV11-3 with TRBJ1-1, with TRBD1 identical over 8 bases. Germline-derived CDR1 and CDR2 are SGHNT and YENEEA. The J segment lost 7 bases and the V segment lost 2 bases, leaving 3 bases of the junction unmatched. The CDR3 is 13 amino acids. Supplemented by reference TRBV11-3 and TRBJ1-1, the full variable domain reads EAGVVQSPRYKIIEKKQPVAFWCNPISGHNTLYWYLQNLGQGPELLIRYENEEAVDDSQLPKDRFSAERLKGVDSTLKIQPAELGDSAVYLCASSLFGTGEAFFGQGTRLTVV.

The J gene is TRBJ2-7, the V gene TRBV2; 7 nucleotides line up with TRBD1. Germline V gives CDR1 SNHLY, CDR2 FYNNEI. The V and J ends lost 4 bases and 0 bases, in that order; junction bases with no gene match: 6. The CDR3 loop spans 15 amino acids. CDR3 amino acids: CASSVVRGSSYEQYF. CDR3 sequence (DNA): TGTGCCAGCAGTGTAGTCAGGGGGAGCTCCTACGAGCAGTACTTC.

V is TRBV2 and J is TRBJ1-5, with TRBD1 matching over 7 bases. Looked up from germline, CDR1 is SNHLY and CDR2 is FYNNEI. There are 14 residues in the CDR3. The J segment lost 4 bases and the V segment lost 5 bases, leaving 5 bases of the junction unmatched. The CDR3 DNA follows: TGTGCCAGCAGTCCGACAGGGACGAATCAGCCCCAGCATTTT. This encodes CASSPTGTNQPQHF.

The chain combines TRBV25-1 with TRBJ2-5; 12 bases are a match to TRBD2. This CDR3 comprises 17 residues. Germline assignment: CDR1 MGHDK and CDR2 SYGVNS. The junction had 8 bases not matched to a gene; V was cut back by 3 bases and J by 3 bases. CDR3 in amino acids: CASSDFGTSGPEETQYF. The CDR3 DNA follows: TGTGCCAGCAGTGATTTTGGGACTAGCGGGCCCGAAGAGACCCAGTACTTC.

The V gene is TRBV5-1, the J gene TRBJ2-1, with 8 bases lining up with TRBD2. The CDR3 totals 15 residues. Germline assignment: CDR1 SGHRS and CDR2 YFSETQ. With V trimmed by 7 bases and J by 6 bases, 12 bases remained unmatched. CDR3 bases: TGCGCCAGCGGATTTGACGGGGGGGCAGCCAATGAGCAGTTCTTC. It yields the protein CASGFDGGAANEQFF.

The chain has TRBV6-4 and TRBJ2-7, with D tentatively TRBD1 (6 bases). This CDR3 has 16 residues. Deletions cut 0 bases from V and 4 bases from J, with 16 bases between. Looked up from germline, CDR1 is MRHNA and CDR2 is SNTAGT. The CDR3 reads CASSDSELEGVYEQYF. The CDR3 bases are TGTGCCAGCAGTGACTCTGAGCTAGAGGGGGTATACGAGCAGTACTTC.

The chain employs TRBV10-3 and TRBJ1-5; perhaps TRBD1 as D (5 bases). V was pared by 9 bases and J by 5 bases, with 20 bases between. Germline V gene lookup returns CDR1 ENHRY and CDR2 SYGVKD. The CDR3 spans 15 residues. The CDR3 protein is CAISAGGGGDQPQHF. DNA for the CDR3: TGTGCCATATCAGCAGGTGGGGGTGGTGATCAGCCCCAGCATTTT.

The chain employs TRBV28 and TRBJ2-7; D is undetermined. V was shortened by 5 bases and J by 6 bases, with 23 bases between the two germline ends. CDR1 and CDR2 from the germline V gene are MDHEN and SYDVKM. This CDR3 has 16 residues. The CDR3 is CASSKDAANGVSEQYF. The CDR3 DNA is TGTGCCAGCAGTAAGGATGCTGCAAATGGGGTCTCCGAGCAGTACTTC.

This chain uses TRBV6-5 with TRBJ2-7, with 10 bases identical to TRBD1. This CDR3 is built from 15 residues. Trimming removed 5 bases from V and 3 bases from J; junction bases left unmatched: 7. The V gene's germline CDR1 is MNHEY and CDR2 SVGAGI. The CDR3 sequence: CASSRGTGANYEQYF. As DNA, the CDR3 is TGTGCCAGCAGTCGTGGGACAGGGGCTAACTACGAGCAGTACTTC.

Here the CDR3 reads CASSMRASGGRGDTQYF. The CDR3 region has the DNA TGTGCCAGTAGTATGCGGGCTAGCGGGGGTCGAGGAGATACGCAGTATTTT. The gene calls are TRBV19 and TRBJ2-3; 10 bases agree with TRBD2. Per the germline V gene, CDR1 is LNHDA and CDR2 is SQIVND (reference sequence). The CDR3 runs to 17 residues. Trimming took 3 bases from V and 5 from J; bases not matched to a gene: 11.

This chain links TRBV5-1 with TRBJ2-1, with D possibly being TRBD1 or TRBD2 (5 bases each). The CDR3 extends over 14 amino acids. Trimming removed 4 bases from V and 6 bases from J, with 14 bases in between. The V gene's germline CDR1 is SGHRS and CDR2 YFSETQ. The CDR3 spells CASSLSRGSNEQFF. The CDR3 bases are TGCGCCAGCAGCCTTAGCCGGGGCTCCAATGAGCAGTTCTTC.

This chain joins TRBV2 and TRBJ2-6; tentative D call: TRBD2 (6 bases). CDR3 size: 17 residues. The germline V and J ends were trimmed by 3 bases and 4 bases, with 16 bases remaining between them. Germline values: CDR1 SNHLY, CDR2 FYNNEI. Here the CDR3 DNA reads TGTGCCAGCAGTGAGAATTGGGGACTCTTCGGGGCCAACGTCCTGACTTTC. It yields the protein CASSENWGLFGANVLTF.